The rows below give T cell receptor beta chains drawn from one sample of a study of blood T cell repertoires in COVID-19. Generated by immunoSEQ multiplex PCR, the TCRdb table keeps only in-frame clones and is missing some. The table lists fewer than 250,000 clones, roughly 80% of them singletons, with 5.5% to 8.5% in the top ten. The sequencing input was peripheral blood. These receptors originate from a man aged 55 to 69 with acute or convalescent COVID-19. The CDR3 runs from the conserved cysteine through the conserved F or W. The D gene is left open where the match is weak. Not every row has a clone size; where given, it reads once, few, many or a size class.

size	J	V	D	CDR3	DNA
-	TRBJ2-7	TRBV6-6	-	CASSGGQGSYEQYF	TGTGCCAGCAGTGGCGGACAAGGCTCTTACGAGCAGTACTTC
-	TRBJ1-3	TRBV15	-	CATSLTSGSGNTIYF	TGTGCCACCAGCCTCACCAGCGGATCTGGAAACACCATATATTTT
many	TRBJ1-5	TRBV27	-	CASSLSNQGQPQHF	TGTGCCAGCAGTTTATCGAATCAGGGTCAGCCCCAGCATTTT
-	TRBJ2-6	TRBV6-5	TRBD2	CASRPLAGGANVLTF	TGTGCCAGCAGACCTCTAGCGGGAGGGGCCAACGTCCTGACTTTC
-	TRBJ2-7	TRBV6-6	-	CASSPGVHEQYF	TGTGCCAGCAGTCCAGGGGTCCACGAGCAGTACTTC
few	TRBJ2-5	TRBV4-3	-	CASSQNWQGGKETQYF	TGCGCCAGCAGCCAAAACTGGCAGGGAGGAAAGGAGACCCAGTACTTC
-	TRBJ2-5	TRBV7-6	-	CASSLESETQYF	TGTGCCAGCAGCTTAGAATCGGAGACCCAGTACTTC
few	TRBJ2-1	TRBV18	TRBD2	CASSRGLAGNNEQFF	TGTGCCAGCTCACGGGGACTAGCGGGGAACAATGAGCAGTTCTTC
-	TRBJ1-5	TRBV9	-	CASSSGQRHQPQHF	TGTGCCAGCAGCTCTGGACAGAGACATCAGCCCCAGCATTTT
-	TRBJ1-5	TRBV6-5	-	CASQLNSNQPQHF	TGTGCCTCCCAGTTGAATAGCAATCAGCCCCAGCATTTT
-	TRBJ1-2	TRBV19	-	CASKTGTGLNYGYTF	TGTGCCAGTAAGACAGGTACCGGCCTCAACTATGGCTACACCTTC
-	TRBJ1-1	TRBV3-1/TRBV3-2	TRBD1	CASSHGQGSTEAFF	TGTGCCAGCAGCCACGGACAGGGCTCCACTGAAGCTTTCTTT
-	TRBJ1-4	TRBV5-1	-	CASSLLTATNEKLFF	TGCGCCAGCAGCTTGCTTACAGCAACTAATGAAAAACTGTTTTTT
-	TRBJ2-3	TRBV19	TRBD2	CASAPGGIYTDTQYF	TGTGCCAGCGCCCCGGGGGGGATCTATACAGATACGCAGTATTTT
-	TRBJ1-2	TRBV6-5	TRBD1	CASSARQGAGYGYTF	TGTGCCAGCAGCGCTCGACAGGGGGCTGGCTATGGCTACACCTTC
-	TRBJ2-7	TRBV9	TRBD2	CASSVGSGGTYEQYF	TGTGCCAGCAGCGTAGGGTCGGGGGGAACCTACGAGCAGTACTTC
-	TRBJ2-5	TRBV10-2	TRBD2	CASTAGLAGETQYF	TGCGCCAGCACCGCGGGACTAGCGGGAGAGACCCAGTACTTC
-	TRBJ2-3	TRBV30	TRBD2	CAWTRLAGSTDTQYF	TGTGCCTGGACCCGACTAGCGGGAAGCACAGATACGCAGTATTTT
-	TRBJ2-7	TRBV29-1	-	CSVFTETNTYEQYF	TGCAGCGTCTTTACGGAGACTAATACCTACGAGCAGTACTTC
-	TRBJ1-6	TRBV11-1	TRBD1	CASSLNRGNSPLHF	TGTGCCAGCAGCTTAAACAGGGGAAATTCACCCCTCCACTTT
-	TRBJ2-7	TRBV5-4	TRBD2	CASSLAASGGSYEQYF	TGTGCCAGCAGCTTGGCCGCTAGCGGGGGTTCCTACGAGCAGTACTTC
-	TRBJ2-4	TRBV14	TRBD1	CASSPQGLAKNIQYF	TGTGCCAGCAGCCCACAGGGGCTAGCCAAAAACATTCAGTACTTC
-	TRBJ2-1	TRBV7-7	TRBD2	CASSLTSGSFNEQFF	TGTGCCAGCAGCCTTACTAGCGGGAGTTTCAATGAGCAGTTCTTC
-	TRBJ1-2	TRBV7-9	TRBD1	CASSPGQGSDLGYTF	TGTGCCAGCAGCCCCGGACAGGGGTCAGACCTTGGCTACACCTTC
-	TRBJ1-1	TRBV27	-	CASRYREYRNTEAFF	TGTGCCAGCAGGTACAGGGAATATAGGAACACTGAAGCTTTCTTT
-	TRBJ1-2	TRBV7-9	-	CASSLDSFYGYTF	TGTGCCAGCAGCCTGGACAGCTTCTATGGCTACACCTTC
-	TRBJ1-5	TRBV27	-	CASSLSSYQPQHF	TGTGCCAGCAGTTTATCCTCTTATCAGCCCCAGCATTTT
-	TRBJ2-5	TRBV5-4	TRBD2	CASSPGGPGETQYF	TGTGCCAGCAGCCCGGGGGGGCCAGGAGAGACCCAGTACTTC
-	TRBJ1-1	TRBV6-5	TRBD1	CASSYLGQGIRAFF	TGTGCCAGCAGTTACCTGGGACAGGGAATTCGAGCTTTCTTT
-	TRBJ2-1	TRBV7-3	-	CASNASRLGNEQFF	TGTGCCAGCAACGCAAGTCGACTAGGGAATGAGCAGTTCTTC
-	TRBJ1-3	TRBV7-9	-	CASSLRTREVWKSGNTIYF	TGTGCCAGCAGCTTAAGGACAAGGGAGGTTTGGAAGTCTGGAAACACCATATATTTT
-	TRBJ2-7	TRBV11-3	-	CASSLQASYEQYF	TGTGCCAGCAGCTTACAGGCGTCCTACGAGCAGTACTTC
many	TRBJ1-6	TRBV7-4	-	CASSLSLDKTYNSPLHF	TGTGCCAGCAGCTTGTCGCTGGACAAGACTTATAATTCACCCCTCCACTTT
-	TRBJ2-3	TRBV7-3	-	CASGLGYGDTQYF	TGTGCCAGCGGCTTAGGTTACGGTGATACGCAGTATTTT
-	TRBJ2-3	TRBV7-3	-	CASSLSTTTDTQYF	TGTGCCAGCAGCTTAAGTACTACAACAGATACGCAGTATTTT
-	TRBJ2-2	TRBV30	-	CAWSSMNTGELFF	TGTGCCTGGAGTTCAATGAACACCGGGGAGCTGTTTTTT
-	TRBJ2-7	TRBV19	TRBD1	CASSVRQGAVYEQYF	TGTGCCAGTAGTGTCAGACAGGGGGCGGTTTACGAGCAGTACTTC
-	TRBJ2-2	TRBV9	TRBD1	CASLPGTGFTGELFF	TGTGCCAGCCTCCCCGGGACAGGGTTCACCGGGGAGCTGTTTTTT
once	TRBJ1-1	TRBV6-5	-	CASSSGTRSMNTEAFF	TGTGCCAGCAGTTCCGGGACACGGTCCATGAACACTGAAGCTTTCTTT
-	TRBJ2-5	TRBV3-1/TRBV3-2	-	CASSRGVAKQETQYF	TGTGCCAGCAGCCGCGGGGTAGCCAAACAAGAGACCCAGTACTTC
-	TRBJ2-2	TRBV2	-	CASLEGNTGELFF	TGTGCCAGTCTCGAGGGGAACACCGGGGAGCTGTTTTTT
once	TRBJ2-7	TRBV3-1/TRBV3-2	TRBD1	CASSTGGSYEQYF	TGTGCCAGCAGTACAGGGGGCTCCTACGAGCAGTACTTC
-	TRBJ1-1	TRBV19	-	CASKGMNTEAFF	TGTGCCAGTAAGGGGATGAACACTGAAGCTTTCTTT
-	TRBJ2-7	TRBV5-1	-	CASSLSSGTYEQYF	TGCGCCAGCAGCTTGTCATCCGGGACCTACGAGCAGTACTTC
few	TRBJ1-5	TRBV19	TRBD1	CASSISGGYQPQHF	TGTGCCAGTAGTATATCAGGGGGGTATCAGCCCCAGCATTTT
-	TRBJ1-2	TRBV6-5	-	CASSRSGSPNYGYTF	TGTGCCAGCAGCAGATCAGGGTCCCCGAACTATGGCTACACCTTC
-	TRBJ1-2	TRBV9	TRBD1	CASSVVGDRGHYGYTF	TGTGCCAGCAGCGTAGTAGGGGACAGGGGGCACTATGGCTACACCTTC
-	TRBJ2-5	TRBV7-2	TRBD2	CASSSRTSGETQYF	TGTGCCAGCAGCTCCCGGACTAGCGGGGAGACCCAGTACTTC
-	TRBJ2-5	TRBV5-1	TRBD1	CASSSGTGGYQETQYF	TGCGCCAGCAGCTCTGGGACAGGGGGCTATCAAGAGACCCAGTACTTC
-	TRBJ2-1	TRBV5-1	-	CASSLGLSNEQFF	TGCGCCAGCAGCTTGGGTTTGAGCAATGAGCAGTTCTTC
-	TRBJ1-1	TRBV10-3	TRBD1	CAISETSGTAVNTEAFF	TGTGCCATCAGTGAGACCTCCGGGACAGCCGTTAACACTGAAGCTTTCTTT
-	TRBJ2-7	TRBV7-2	TRBD2	CASSLVTSGSYEQYF	TGTGCCAGCAGCTTAGTGACTAGCGGGTCCTACGAGCAGTACTTC
-	TRBJ2-7	TRBV29-1	TRBD2	CSVVGLAAYEQYF	TGCAGCGTTGTAGGGCTAGCGGCCTACGAGCAGTACTTC
-	TRBJ2-1	TRBV11-2	TRBD2	CASSLVAGDAYNEQFF	TGTGCCAGCAGCTTAGTGGCGGGAGACGCCTACAATGAGCAGTTCTTC
-	TRBJ1-4	TRBV28	-	CASSLTRFGANEKLFF	TGTGCCAGCAGTTTGACCCGATTTGGAGCTAATGAAAAACTGTTTTTT
many	TRBJ1-6	TRBV11-3	-	CASSLNNNSPLHF	TGTGCCAGCAGCTTAAATAATAATTCACCCCTCCACTTT
-	TRBJ1-2	TRBV24-1	-	CATSETGHGYTF	TGTGCCACCAGTGAGACAGGACATGGCTACACCTTC
-	TRBJ2-3	TRBV13	TRBD2	CASSLLAGVTDTQYF	TGTGCCAGCAGCTTACTAGCGGGAGTCACAGATACGCAGTATTTT
-	TRBJ1-1	TRBV5-1	-	CASNLGHRENTEAFF	TGCGCCAGCAACCTGGGACACAGAGAGAACACTGAAGCTTTCTTT